This TCR beta chain was recorded in a study of T-cell memory formation after mild COVID-19. Across the study: Largely, TCR clusters stayed within a single donor. Study-level results: Among contracting clones, CD4+ were mainly CM/EM and CD8+ enriched in EMRA. Some clones that responded turned up in pre-infection memory, which suggests that cross-reactive memory joined in. From day 15 to 85, contracting clones were balanced between CD4 and CD8, whereas later expanders leaned toward CD4+.

The sample holds a few counts of this clonotype. Its specificity is unknown. V dropped 6 bases and J dropped 4 bases, with 12 bases sitting between them. Germline values: CDR1 KGHSH, CDR2 LQKENI. The CDR3 consists of 13 residues. MiXCR, run by TCRdb on the 5' RACE reads, gives a single entry per CDR3 protein. The data show roughly 150,000 distinct CDR3 sequences, with around 13% seen just once and approximately 3.4% held by the top ten. Sequenced input: PBMCs or a T cell subset sorted from them (not recorded which). J is TRBJ1-2 and V is TRBV18, with D unclear. This clonotype was obtained from a man between 18 and 29 years old who had mild COVID-19 (a few samples of this study predate the infection). Cell type and time point are not known. The CDR3 region is CASSPREPYGYTF. The CDR3 DNA follows: TGTGCCAGCTCGCCCCGGGAACCCTATGGCTACACCTTC.